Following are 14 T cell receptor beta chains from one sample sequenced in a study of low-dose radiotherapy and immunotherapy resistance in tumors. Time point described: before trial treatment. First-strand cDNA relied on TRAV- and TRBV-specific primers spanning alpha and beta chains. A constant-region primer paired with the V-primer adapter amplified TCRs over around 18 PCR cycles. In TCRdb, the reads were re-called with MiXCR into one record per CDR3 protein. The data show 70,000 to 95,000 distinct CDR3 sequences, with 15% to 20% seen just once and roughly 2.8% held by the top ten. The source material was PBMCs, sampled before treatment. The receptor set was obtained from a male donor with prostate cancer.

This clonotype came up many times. Written as DNA, the CDR3 is TGTGCCAGCTCACCACGGGGGGTATGGGGAGTGAACACTGAAGCTTTCTTT. This encodes CASSPRGVWGVNTEAFF. V gene TRBV18 combines with J gene TRBJ1-1, with D perhaps TRBD1 (5 bases). Germline CDR1 KGHSH, CDR2 LQKENI. The CDR3 has 17 amino acids. The V end was cut by 1 base, the J end by 0 bases, with 15 bases between.

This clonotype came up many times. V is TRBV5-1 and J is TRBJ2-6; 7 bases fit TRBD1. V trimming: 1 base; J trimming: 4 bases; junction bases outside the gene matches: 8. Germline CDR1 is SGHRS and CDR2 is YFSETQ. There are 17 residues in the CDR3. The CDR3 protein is CASSLSPTGAGANVLTF. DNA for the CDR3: TGCGCCAGCAGCTTGTCTCCTACAGGGGCCGGGGCCAACGTCCTGACTTTC.

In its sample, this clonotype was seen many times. The CDR3 reads CASSYSRTGDPTEAFF. Here the CDR3 DNA reads TGTGCCAGCAGTTACTCGCGTACGGGGGATCCCACTGAAGCTTTCTTT. The chain links TRBV6-5 to TRBJ1-1; D might be TRBD1 (5 bases). V gave up 0 bases and J gave up 4 bases, with 15 bases separating them. Germline CDR1 is MNHEY and CDR2 is SVGAGI. The CDR3 spans 16 residues.

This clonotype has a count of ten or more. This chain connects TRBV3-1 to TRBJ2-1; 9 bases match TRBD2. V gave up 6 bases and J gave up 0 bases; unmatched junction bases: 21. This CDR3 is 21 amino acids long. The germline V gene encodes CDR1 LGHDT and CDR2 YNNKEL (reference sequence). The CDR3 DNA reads TGTGCCAGCAGAGAAGGGTTATCGCGGGGGGGTATCCCCACCTCCTACAATGAGCAGTTCTTC. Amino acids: CASREGLSRGGIPTSYNEQFF.

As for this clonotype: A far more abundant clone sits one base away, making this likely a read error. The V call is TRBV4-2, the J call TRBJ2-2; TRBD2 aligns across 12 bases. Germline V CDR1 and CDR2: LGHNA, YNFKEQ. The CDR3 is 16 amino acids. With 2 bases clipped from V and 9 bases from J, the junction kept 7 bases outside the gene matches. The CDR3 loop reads CASSQMLAGGPRELFF. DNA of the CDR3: TGTGCCAGCAGCCAAATGCTAGCGGGGGGGCCAAGGGAGCTGTTTTTT.

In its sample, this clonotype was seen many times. DNA of the CDR3: TGTGCCAGCAGCCAAGTAGACGGAGAGAGCACTGAAGCTTTCTTT. Translating gives CASSQVDGESTEAFF. This chain links TRBV4-2 with TRBJ1-1; D is unresolved. V dropped 1 base and J dropped 4 bases, with 13 bases sitting between them. This CDR3 contains 15 residues. Germline lookup yields CDR1 LGHNA and CDR2 YNFKEQ.

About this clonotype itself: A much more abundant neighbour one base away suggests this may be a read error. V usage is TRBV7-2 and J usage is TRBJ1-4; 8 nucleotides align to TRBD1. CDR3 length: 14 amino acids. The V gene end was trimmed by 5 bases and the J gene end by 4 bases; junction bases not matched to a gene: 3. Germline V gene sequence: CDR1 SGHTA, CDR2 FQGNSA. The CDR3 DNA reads TGTGCCAGCAGCCCTGGGACAGGTAATGAAAAACTGTTTTTT. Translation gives CASSPGTGNEKLFF.

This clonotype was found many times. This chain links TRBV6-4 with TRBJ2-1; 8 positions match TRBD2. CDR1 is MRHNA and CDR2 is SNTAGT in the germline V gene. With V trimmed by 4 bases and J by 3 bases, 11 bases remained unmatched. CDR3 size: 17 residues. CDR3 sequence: CASSGLPSGPDYNEQFF. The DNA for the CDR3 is TGTGCCAGCAGTGGCCTCCCTAGCGGGCCCGACTACAATGAGCAGTTCTTC.

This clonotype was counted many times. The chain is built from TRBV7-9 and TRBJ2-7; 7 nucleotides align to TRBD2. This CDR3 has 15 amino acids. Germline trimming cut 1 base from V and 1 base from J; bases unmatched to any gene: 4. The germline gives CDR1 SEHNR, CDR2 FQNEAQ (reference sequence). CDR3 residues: CASSLEWGGSYEQYF. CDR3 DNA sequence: TGTGCCAGCAGCTTAGAGTGGGGGGGATCCTACGAGCAGTACTTC. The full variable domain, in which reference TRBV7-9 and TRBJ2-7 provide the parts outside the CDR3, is DTGVSQNPRHKITKRGQNVTFRCDPISEHNRLYWYRQTLGQGPEFLTYFQNEAQLEKSRLLSDRFSAERPKGSFSTLEIQRTEQGDSAMYLCASSLEWGGSYEQYFGPGTRLTVT.

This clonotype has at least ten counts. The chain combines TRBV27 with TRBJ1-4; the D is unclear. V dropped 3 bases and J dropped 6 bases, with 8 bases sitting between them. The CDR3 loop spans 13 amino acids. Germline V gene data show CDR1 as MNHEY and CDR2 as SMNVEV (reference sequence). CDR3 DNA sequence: TGTGCCAGCAGTTTCTCGGGGTATGAAAAACTGTTTTTT. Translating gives CASSFSGYEKLFF.

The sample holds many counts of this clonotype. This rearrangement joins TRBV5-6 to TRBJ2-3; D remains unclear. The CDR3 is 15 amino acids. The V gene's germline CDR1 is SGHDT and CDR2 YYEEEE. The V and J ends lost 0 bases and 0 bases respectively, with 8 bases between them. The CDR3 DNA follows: TGTGCCAGCAGCTTGGGGGGAACTAGCACAGATACGCAGTATTTT. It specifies CASSLGGTSTDTQYF. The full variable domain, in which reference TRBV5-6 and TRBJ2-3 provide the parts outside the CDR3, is DAGVTQSPTHLIKTRGQQVTLRCSPKSGHDTVSWYQQALGQGPQFIFQYYEEEERQRGNFPDRFSGHQFPNYSSELNVNALLLGDSALYLCASSLGGTSTDTQYFGPGTRLTVL.

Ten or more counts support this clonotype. The CDR3: CASNTGTRRETQYF. The CDR3 DNA reads TGTGCCAGCAACACCGGGACCCGGCGGGAGACCCAGTACTTC. J is TRBJ2-5 and V is TRBV6-6; D could derive from TRBD1 or TRBD2 (5 bases each). This CDR3 is built from 14 residues. Germline V gene sequence: CDR1 MNHNY, CDR2 SVGAGI (reference sequence). V dropped 7 bases and J dropped 5 bases, with 17 bases sitting between them.

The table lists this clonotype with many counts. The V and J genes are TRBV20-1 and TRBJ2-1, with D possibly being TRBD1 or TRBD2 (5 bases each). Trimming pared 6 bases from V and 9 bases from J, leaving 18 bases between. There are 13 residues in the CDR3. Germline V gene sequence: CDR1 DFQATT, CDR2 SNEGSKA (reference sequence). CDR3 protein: CSALIPGTGEQFF. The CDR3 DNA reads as TGCAGTGCACTAATTCCAGGGACCGGTGAGCAGTTCTTC.

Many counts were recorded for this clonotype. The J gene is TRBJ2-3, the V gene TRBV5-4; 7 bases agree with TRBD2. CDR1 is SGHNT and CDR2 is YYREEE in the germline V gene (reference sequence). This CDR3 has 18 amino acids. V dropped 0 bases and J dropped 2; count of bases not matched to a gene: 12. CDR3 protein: CASSLGPGAGINTDTQYF. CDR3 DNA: TGTGCCAGCAGCTTGGGACCGGGAGCGGGGATTAACACAGATACGCAGTATTTT.